The 9 T cell receptor beta chains below were found in one sample sequenced in a study of T cell repertoires in ileal Crohn's disease. As for time point: neoterminal ileum biopsy at postoperative endoscopy, about 6 months after surgery. TCRdb keeps only in-frame clones here, not all; method: immunoSEQ multiplex PCR. The top ten clones hold about 1.9% of a sample with roughly 62,000 clones, roughly 91% of them seen once. Sequenced sample: ileal tissue. The source of these receptors is an adult with Crohn's disease.

The chain carries TRBV7-2 and TRBJ2-4, with D maybe TRBD1 (5 bases). Germline lookup yields CDR1 SGHTA and CDR2 FQGNSA. The CDR3 extends over 14 amino acids. Trimming stripped 1 base from V and 5 bases from J, with 9 bases between. The CDR3 DNA follows: TGTGCCAGCAGCTTAGAGATCAGGGAAAACATTCAGTACTTC. Its translation: CASSLEIRENIQYF.

The rearrangement uses TRBV7-9 and TRBJ1-6; D gene uncertain. CDR1 SEHNR and CDR2 FQNEAQ come from the germline V gene (reference sequence). The CDR3 sequence is 15 residues long. The ends were cut back, 4 bases at V and 8 bases at J, with 15 bases in the middle. The CDR3 DNA reads as TGTGCCAGCAGCTCTCCGGGAAAGGGAGATTCACCCCTCCACTTT. Its translation: CASSSPGKGDSPLHF.

The chain uses TRBV11-3 and TRBJ2-5; 7 nucleotides agree with TRBD2. The length of the CDR3 is 14 residues. Germline CDR1 SGHNT, CDR2 YENEEA. Trimming took 5 bases from V and 5 from J; bases not matched to a gene: 8. The CDR3 spells CASSQNAGGETQYF. The CDR3 coding sequence is TGTGCCAGCAGCCAGAATGCCGGGGGGGAGACCCAGTACTTC.

The genes are TRBV11-2 and TRBJ2-3; D possibly corresponds to TRBD2 (5 bases). V was shortened by 3 bases and J by 2 bases, with 9 bases between the two germline ends. The V gene's germline CDR1 is SGHAT and CDR2 FQNNGV. There are 14 residues in the CDR3. CDR3 DNA sequence: TGTGCCAGCAGCTTTTCCGGGAACACAGATACGCAGTATTTT. This sequence encodes CASSFSGNTDTQYF.

The CDR3 here is CASSFYSGLSTDTQYF. The CDR3, as DNA: TGTGCCAGCAGCTTTTATAGCGGGCTCAGCACAGATACGCAGTATTTT. The rearrangement links TRBV9 to TRBJ2-3, with 7 bases fitting TRBD2. Germline V gene data show CDR1 as SGDLS and CDR2 as YYNGEE. The CDR3 covers 16 residues. V dropped 4 bases and J dropped 0; count of bases not matched to a gene: 8.

The chain uses TRBV2 and TRBJ1-4; TRBD1 matches at 10 bases. This CDR3 is built from 15 residues. V lost 5 bases, J lost 8 bases, and 8 bases stayed unmatched. Germline CDR1 is SNHLY and CDR2 is FYNNEI. CDR3 in amino acids: CASSRIRDRGEKLFF. The CDR3 DNA sequence: TGTGCCAGCAGTCGCATCAGGGACAGGGGCGAAAAACTGTTTTTT.

This chain links TRBV13 with TRBJ1-1, with TRBD1 as a possible D gene (6 bases). Between the trimmed V and J ends, which lost 3 bases and 6 bases, there was a span of 11 bases. Germline V CDR1 and CDR2: PRHDT, FYEKMQ (reference sequence). CDR3 size: 13 residues. The CDR3, as DNA: TGTGCCAGCAGCTTGGGGGGGCAGGCTGAAGCTTTCTTT. Its protein is CASSLGGQAEAFF.

This clone was seen a handful of times. This chain connects TRBV21-1 to TRBJ1-2; TRBD1 is taken as the D call from the table, unchecked against the DNA. TRBV21-1 is a recognized pseudogene. CDR3 length: 14 amino acids. The CDR3 loop is CASSKGAVNYGYTF. DNA for the CDR3: TGTGCCAGCAGCAAGGGGGCAGTGAACTATGGCTACACCTTC.

Details on this clone: One end of the junction fails to match germline, which may point to a read error. The chain combines TRBV7-9 with TRBJ2-5; tentatively, D is TRBD1 (5 bases). The CDR3 has 13 amino acids. Germline V lookup: CDR1 SEHNR, CDR2 FQNEAQ (reference sequence). CDR3 in amino acids: CASRQALREAQYF. The CDR3 nucleotides read TGTGCCAGCAGACAGGCGTTAAGAGAGGCCCAGTACTTC.